Listed below are T cell receptor beta chains from one sample, sequenced in a study of blood T cell repertoires in COVID-19. Produced via immunoSEQ multiplex PCR; TCRdb's table is partial and in-frame only. The table shows under 300,000 clones, with around 83% occurring only once. Sequencing was performed on PBMCs or T cells enriched from blood (not recorded which). The receptors were gathered from a woman in her 50s who had been exposed to COVID-19. CDR3s leave out the opening cysteine and the closing phenylalanine or tryptophan. A D gene is named only where the DNA matches it firmly.

>NA|TRBV7-9|TRBJ1-1
ASSFPQGGWNTEAF
>NA|TRBV7-9|TRBJ2-7
ASSLAGTRIEQY
>NA|TRBV7-6|TRBJ1-6
ASSLAAGSGSPLH
>TRBD2|TRBV27|TRBJ2-5
ASSSRGRAETQY
>NA|TRBV30|TRBJ1-3
AWRGLNTIY
>TRBD1|TRBV27|TRBJ2-7
ASSLGRTGEQY
>NA|TRBV30|TRBJ2-7
AWGGGAYEQY
>TRBD1|TRBV3-1/TRBV3-2|TRBJ1-1
ASSQSTGTESFEAF
>TRBD1|TRBV28|TRBJ2-1
ASSRTGGYNEQF
>NA|TRBV7-2|TRBJ1-4
ASSQGRATNEKLF
>NA|TRBV12-3/TRBV12-4|TRBJ1-1
ASDRMGATEAF
>TRBD1|TRBV19|TRBJ1-5
ASRRGQRGNQPQH
>NA|TRBV7-8|TRBJ1-4
ASSPQGEKLF
>NA|TRBV28|TRBJ1-1
ASSLGRAGAEAF
>TRBD1|TRBV9|TRBJ1-1
ASSSSRGTEAF
>NA|TRBV6-6|TRBJ1-1
ASSPERRGGTEAF
>NA|TRBV19|TRBJ1-1
ASRGRAPKTPEAF
>NA|TRBV7-2|TRBJ1-3
ASSLERGSGSLSGNTIY